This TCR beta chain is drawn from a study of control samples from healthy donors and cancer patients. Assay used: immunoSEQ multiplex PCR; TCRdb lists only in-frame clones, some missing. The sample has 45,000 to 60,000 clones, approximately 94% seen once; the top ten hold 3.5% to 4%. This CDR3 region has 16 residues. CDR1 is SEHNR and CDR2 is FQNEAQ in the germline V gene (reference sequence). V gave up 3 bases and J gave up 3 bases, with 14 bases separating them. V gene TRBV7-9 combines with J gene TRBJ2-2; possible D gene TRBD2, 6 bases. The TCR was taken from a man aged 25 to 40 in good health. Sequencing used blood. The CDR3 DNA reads TGTGCCAGCAGCTTCCCCGCGGGGTTTGACACCGGGGAGCTGTTTTTT. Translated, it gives CASSFPAGFDTGELFF.